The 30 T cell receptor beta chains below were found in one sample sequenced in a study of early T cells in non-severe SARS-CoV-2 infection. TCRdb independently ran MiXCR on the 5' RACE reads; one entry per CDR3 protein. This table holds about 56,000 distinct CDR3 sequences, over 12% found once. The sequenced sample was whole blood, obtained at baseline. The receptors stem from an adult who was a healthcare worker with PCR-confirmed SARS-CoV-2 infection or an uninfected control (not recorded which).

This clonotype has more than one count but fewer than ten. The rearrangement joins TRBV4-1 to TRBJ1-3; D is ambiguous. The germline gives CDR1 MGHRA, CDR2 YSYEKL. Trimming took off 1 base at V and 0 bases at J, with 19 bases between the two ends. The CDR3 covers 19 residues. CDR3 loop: CASSQVGVWSRSSGNTIYF. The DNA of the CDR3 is TGCGCCAGCAGCCAAGTTGGGGTCTGGAGCCGGAGCTCTGGAAACACCATATATTTT.

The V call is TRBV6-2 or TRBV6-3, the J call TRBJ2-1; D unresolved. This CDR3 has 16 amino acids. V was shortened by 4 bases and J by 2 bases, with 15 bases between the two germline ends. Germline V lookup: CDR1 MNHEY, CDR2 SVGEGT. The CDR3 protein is CASSFALTQTYNEQFF. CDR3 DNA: TGTGCCAGCAGTTTCGCCCTCACACAAACCTACAATGAGCAGTTCTTC.

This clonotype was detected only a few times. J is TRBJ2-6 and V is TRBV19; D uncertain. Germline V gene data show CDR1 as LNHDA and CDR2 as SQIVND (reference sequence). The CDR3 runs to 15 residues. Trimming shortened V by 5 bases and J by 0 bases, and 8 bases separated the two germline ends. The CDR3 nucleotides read TGTGCCAGTAGTCCTTTGGTCTCTGGGGCCAACGTCCTGACTTTC. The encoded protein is CASSPLVSGANVLTF.

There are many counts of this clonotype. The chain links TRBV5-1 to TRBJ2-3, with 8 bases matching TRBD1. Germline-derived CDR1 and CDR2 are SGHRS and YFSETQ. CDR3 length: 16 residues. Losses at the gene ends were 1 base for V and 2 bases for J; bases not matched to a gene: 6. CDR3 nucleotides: TGCGCCAGCAGCTTGCTCGGGACAGGAGTCACAGATACGCAGTATTTT. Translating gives CASSLLGTGVTDTQYF.

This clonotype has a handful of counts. CDR3 nucleotides: TGTGCCAGCAGCTTGTTTTCTAGCGGGACCCCCTACGAGCAGTACTTC. It codes for CASSLFSSGTPYEQYF. The V call is TRBV5-5, the J call TRBJ2-7; 9 bases match TRBD2. Germline V lookup: CDR1 SGHKS, CDR2 YYEKEE (reference sequence). The V segment lost 1 base and the J segment 2 bases; nucleotides outside the gene matches: 7. This CDR3 has 16 residues. The whole variable domain, remainder taken from reference TRBV5-5 and TRBJ2-7, is DAGVTQSPTHLIKTRGQQVTLRCSPISGHKSVSWYQQVLGQGPQFIFQYYEKEERGRGNFPDRFSARQFPNYSSELNVNALLLGDSALYLCASSLFSSGTPYEQYFGPGTRLTVT.

DNA of the CDR3: TGTGCCAGCAGTTTCAGGAGAAGGGACAGCCTCTCCTACAATGAGCAGTTCTTC. Protein sequence: CASSFRRRDSLSYNEQFF. The chain recombines TRBV28 with TRBJ2-1; 7 positions match TRBD1. The CDR3 is 18 residues long. Germline V gene sequence: CDR1 MDHEN, CDR2 SYDVKM. Trimming took 3 bases from V and 0 from J; bases not matched to a gene: 11. The full variable domain, its missing parts supplied by reference TRBV28 and TRBJ2-1, is DVKVTQSSRYLVKRTGEKVFLECVQDMDHENMFWYRQDPGLGLRLIYFSYDVKMKEKGDIPEGYSVSREKKERFSLILESASTNQTSMYLCASSFRRRDSLSYNEQFFGPGTRLTVL.

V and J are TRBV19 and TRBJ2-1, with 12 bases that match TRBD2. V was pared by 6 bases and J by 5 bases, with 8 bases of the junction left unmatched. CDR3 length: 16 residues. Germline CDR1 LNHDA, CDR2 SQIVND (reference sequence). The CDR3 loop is CASSTSLAGGHNEQFF. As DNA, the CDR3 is TGTGCCAGTAGCACCTCCCTAGCGGGGGGGCACAATGAGCAGTTCTTC.

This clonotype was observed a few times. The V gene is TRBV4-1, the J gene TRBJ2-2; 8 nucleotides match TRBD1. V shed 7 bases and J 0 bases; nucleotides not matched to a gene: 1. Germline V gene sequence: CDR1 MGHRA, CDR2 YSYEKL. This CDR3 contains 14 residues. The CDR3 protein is CASKDRANTGELFF. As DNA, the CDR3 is TGCGCCAGCAAGGACAGGGCGAACACCGGGGAGCTGTTTTTT.

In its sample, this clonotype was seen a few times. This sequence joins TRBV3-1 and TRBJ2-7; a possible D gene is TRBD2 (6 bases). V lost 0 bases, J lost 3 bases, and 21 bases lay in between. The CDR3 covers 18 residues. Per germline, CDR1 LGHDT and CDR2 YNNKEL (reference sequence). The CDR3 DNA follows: TGTGCCAGCAGCCAAGAACCGGTATGGCGGGAACCCCTCTACGAGCAGTACTTC. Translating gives CASSQEPVWREPLYEQYF.

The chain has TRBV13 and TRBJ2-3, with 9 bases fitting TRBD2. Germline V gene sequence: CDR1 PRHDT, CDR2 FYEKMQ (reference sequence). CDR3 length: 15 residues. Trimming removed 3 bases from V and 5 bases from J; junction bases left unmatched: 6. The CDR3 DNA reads TGTGCCAGCAGCTTCGCGGGGGGGCTGGAAGATACGCAGTATTTT. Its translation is CASSFAGGLEDTQYF.

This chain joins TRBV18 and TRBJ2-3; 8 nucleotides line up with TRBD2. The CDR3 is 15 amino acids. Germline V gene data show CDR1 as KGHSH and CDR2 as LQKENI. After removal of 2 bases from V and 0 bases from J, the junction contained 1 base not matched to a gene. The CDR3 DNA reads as TGTGCCAGCTCACCAGGGACTAGGAGCACAGATACGCAGTATTTT. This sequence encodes CASSPGTRSTDTQYF. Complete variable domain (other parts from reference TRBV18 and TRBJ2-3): NAGVMQNPRHLVRRRGQEARLRCSPMKGHSHVYWYRQLPEEGLKFMVYLQKENIIDESGMPKERFSAEFPKEGPSILRIQQVVRGDSAAYFCASSPGTRSTDTQYFGPGTRLTVL.

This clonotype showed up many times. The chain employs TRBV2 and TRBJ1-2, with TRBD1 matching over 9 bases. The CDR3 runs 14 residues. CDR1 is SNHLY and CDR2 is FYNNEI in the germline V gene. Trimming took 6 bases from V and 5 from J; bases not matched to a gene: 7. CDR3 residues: CASSVGQGGYGYTF. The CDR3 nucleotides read TGTGCCAGCAGCGTGGGACAGGGAGGATATGGCTACACCTTC. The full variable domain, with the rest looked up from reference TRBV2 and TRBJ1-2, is EPEVTQTPSHQVTQMGQEVILRCVPISNHLYFYWYRQILGQKVEFLVSFYNNEISEKSEIFDDQFSVERPDGSNFTLKIRSTKLEDSAMYFCASSVGQGGYGYTFGSGTRLTVV.

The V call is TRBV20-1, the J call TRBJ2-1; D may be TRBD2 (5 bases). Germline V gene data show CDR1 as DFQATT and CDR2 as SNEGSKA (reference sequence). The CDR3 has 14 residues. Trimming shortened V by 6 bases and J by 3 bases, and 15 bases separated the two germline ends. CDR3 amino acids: CSASGQSIYNEQFF. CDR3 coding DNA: TGCAGTGCCAGCGGTCAGAGTATCTACAATGAGCAGTTCTTC.

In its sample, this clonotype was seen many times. DNA of the CDR3: TGCAGCGTTGAAGGGATGGACAGGGGGAAATTAACCCGCTACAATGAGCAGTTCTTC. The encoded protein is CSVEGMDRGKLTRYNEQFF. The chain couples TRBV29-1 to TRBJ2-1, with 10 nucleotides matching TRBD1. This CDR3 comprises 19 residues. J was trimmed by 3 bases and V by 1 base; bases with no gene match: 15. The germline gives CDR1 SQVTM, CDR2 ANQGSEA.

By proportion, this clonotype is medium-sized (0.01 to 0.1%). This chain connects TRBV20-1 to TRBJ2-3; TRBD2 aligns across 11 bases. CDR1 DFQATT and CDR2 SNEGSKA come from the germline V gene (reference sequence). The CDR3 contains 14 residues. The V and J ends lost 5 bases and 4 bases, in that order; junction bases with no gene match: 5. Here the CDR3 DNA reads TGCAGTGCTCAACTAGCGGGGGTGTCAGATACGCAGTATTTT. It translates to CSAQLAGVSDTQYF.

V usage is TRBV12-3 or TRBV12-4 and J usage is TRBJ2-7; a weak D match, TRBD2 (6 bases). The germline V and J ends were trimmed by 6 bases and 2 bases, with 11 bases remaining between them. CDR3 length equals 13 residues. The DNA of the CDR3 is TGTGCCAGCAGCCCCGGCGGGACCTACGAGCAGTACTTC. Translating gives CASSPGGTYEQYF.

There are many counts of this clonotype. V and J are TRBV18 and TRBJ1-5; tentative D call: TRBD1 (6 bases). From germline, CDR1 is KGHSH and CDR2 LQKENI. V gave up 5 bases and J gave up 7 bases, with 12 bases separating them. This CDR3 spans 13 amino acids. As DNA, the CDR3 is TGTGCCAGCTCAAGGTCAGGGGAACAGCCCCAGCATTTT. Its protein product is CASSRSGEQPQHF.

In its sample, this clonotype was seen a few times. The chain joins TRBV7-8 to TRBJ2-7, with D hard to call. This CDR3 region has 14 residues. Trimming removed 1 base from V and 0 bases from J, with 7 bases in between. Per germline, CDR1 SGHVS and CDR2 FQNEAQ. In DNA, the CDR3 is TGTGCCAGCAGCTTAGAAATTAGCTCCTACGAGCAGTACTTC. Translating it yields CASSLEISSYEQYF.

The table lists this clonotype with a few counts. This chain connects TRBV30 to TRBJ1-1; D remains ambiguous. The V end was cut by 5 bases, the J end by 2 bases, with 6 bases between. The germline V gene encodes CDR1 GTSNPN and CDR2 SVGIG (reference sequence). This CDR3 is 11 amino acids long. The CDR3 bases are TGTGCCTGGGCCCCCAACACTGAAGCTTTCTTT. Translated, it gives CAWAPNTEAFF.

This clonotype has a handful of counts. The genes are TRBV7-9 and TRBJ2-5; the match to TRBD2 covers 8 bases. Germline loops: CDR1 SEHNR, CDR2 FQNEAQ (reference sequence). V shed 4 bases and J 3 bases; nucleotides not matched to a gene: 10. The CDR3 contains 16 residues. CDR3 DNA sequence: TGTGCCAGCAGCTGGAGCGACGGGAGGGAGGAAGAGACCCAGTACTTC. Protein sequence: CASSWSDGREEETQYF. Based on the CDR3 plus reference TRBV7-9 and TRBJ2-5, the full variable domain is DTGVSQNPRHKITKRGQNVTFRCDPISEHNRLYWYRQTLGQGPEFLTYFQNEAQLEKSRLLSDRFSAERPKGSFSTLEIQRTEQGDSAMYLCASSWSDGREEETQYFGPGTRLLVL.

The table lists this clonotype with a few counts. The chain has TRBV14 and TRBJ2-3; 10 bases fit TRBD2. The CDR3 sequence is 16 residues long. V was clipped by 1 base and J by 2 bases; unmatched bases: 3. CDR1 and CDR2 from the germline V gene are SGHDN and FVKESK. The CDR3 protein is CASSQGLAGYTDTQYF. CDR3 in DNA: TGTGCCAGCAGCCAAGGACTAGCGGGCTACACAGATACGCAGTATTTT.

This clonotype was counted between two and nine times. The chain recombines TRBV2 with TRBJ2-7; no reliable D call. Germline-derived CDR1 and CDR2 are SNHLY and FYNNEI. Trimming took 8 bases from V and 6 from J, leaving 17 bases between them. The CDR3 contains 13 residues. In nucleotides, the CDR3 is TGTGCCAGCGGAGCTGGAGAGGTTGGCGAGCAGTACTTC. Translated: CASGAGEVGEQYF.

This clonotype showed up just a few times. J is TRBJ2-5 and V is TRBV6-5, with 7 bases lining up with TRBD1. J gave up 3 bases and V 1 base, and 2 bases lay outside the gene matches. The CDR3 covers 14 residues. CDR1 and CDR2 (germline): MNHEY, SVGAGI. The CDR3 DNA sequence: TGTGCCAGCAGTTACTTTCAGGGGGAAGAGACCCAGTACTTC. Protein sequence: CASSYFQGEETQYF.

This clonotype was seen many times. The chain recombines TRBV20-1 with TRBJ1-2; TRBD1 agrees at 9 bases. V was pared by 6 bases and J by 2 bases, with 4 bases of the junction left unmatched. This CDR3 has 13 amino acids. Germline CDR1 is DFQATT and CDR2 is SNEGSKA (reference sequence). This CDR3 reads CSAPTGGNYGYTF. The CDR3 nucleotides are TGCAGTGCCCCCACAGGGGGCAACTATGGCTACACCTTC.

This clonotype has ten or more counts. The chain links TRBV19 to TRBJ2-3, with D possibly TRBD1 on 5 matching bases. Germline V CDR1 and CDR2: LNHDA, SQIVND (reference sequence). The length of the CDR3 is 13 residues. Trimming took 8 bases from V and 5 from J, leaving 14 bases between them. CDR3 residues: CASGMQGVDTQYF. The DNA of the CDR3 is TGTGCCAGTGGGATGCAAGGGGTAGATACGCAGTATTTT.

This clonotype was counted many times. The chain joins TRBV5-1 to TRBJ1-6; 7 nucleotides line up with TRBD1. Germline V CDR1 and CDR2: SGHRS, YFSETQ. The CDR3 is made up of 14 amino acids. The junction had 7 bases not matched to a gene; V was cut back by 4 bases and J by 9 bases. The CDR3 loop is CASSEGTEGSPLHF. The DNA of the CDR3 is TGCGCCAGCAGCGAGGGGACAGAGGGTTCACCCCTCCACTTT.

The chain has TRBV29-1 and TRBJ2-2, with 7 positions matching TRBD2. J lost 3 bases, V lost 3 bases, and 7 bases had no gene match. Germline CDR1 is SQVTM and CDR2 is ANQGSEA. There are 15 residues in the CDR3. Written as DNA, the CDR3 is TGCAGCGTTGAGAGGGCGGGAGCGGACACCGGGGAGCTGTTTTTT. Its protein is CSVERAGADTGELFF.

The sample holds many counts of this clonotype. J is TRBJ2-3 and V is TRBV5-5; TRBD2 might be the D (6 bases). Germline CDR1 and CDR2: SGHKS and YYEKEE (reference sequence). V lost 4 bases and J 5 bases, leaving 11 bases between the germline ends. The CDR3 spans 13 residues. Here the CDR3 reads CASSQRGGDTQYF. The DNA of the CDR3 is TGTGCCAGCAGCCAGAGGGGAGGAGATACGCAGTATTTT.

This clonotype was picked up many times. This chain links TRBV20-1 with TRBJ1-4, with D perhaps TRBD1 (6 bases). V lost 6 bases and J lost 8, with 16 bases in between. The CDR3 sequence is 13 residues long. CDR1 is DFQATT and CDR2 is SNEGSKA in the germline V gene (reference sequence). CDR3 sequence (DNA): TGCAGTGCCCCGGACAGAGCCTACGAAAAACTGTTTTTT. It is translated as CSAPDRAYEKLFF.

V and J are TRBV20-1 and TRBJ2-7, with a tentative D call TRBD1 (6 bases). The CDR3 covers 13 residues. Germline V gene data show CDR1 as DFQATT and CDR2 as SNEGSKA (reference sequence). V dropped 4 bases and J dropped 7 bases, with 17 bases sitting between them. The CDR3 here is CSATSQGVGEQYF. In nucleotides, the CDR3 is TGCAGTGCTACGTCACAGGGAGTAGGGGAGCAGTACTTC.